A single T cell receptor (beta chain) is shown here with its context. Its specificity is not known. This specimen belongs to a study of T cells after posttransplantation cyclophosphamide. The study's findings and limits: TRB overlap between skin or GI tissue T cells and blood was limited.

Busulfan-fludarabine conditioning, marrow transplant, and cyclophosphamide on days +3 and +4 were administered. The CDR3 is 11 residues long. Germline-derived CDR1 and CDR2 are MNHEY and SVGAGI. Only in-frame clones appear in the TCRdb table, and some are missing; sequencing was by immunoSEQ multiplex PCR. The sample has 7,000 to 9,000 clones; over 65% are singletons. This sample comprised PBMCs, obtained after allogeneic stem cell transplant with posttransplant cyclophosphamide. V usage is TRBV6-5 and J usage is TRBJ1-1; TRBD1 aligns across 8 bases. The clonotype comes from a female patient aged 40-49 years who received an allogeneic stem cell transplant from an unrelated donor, was CMV-positive, and had no GVHD. A subset of T cells may come from the graft donor. In nucleotides, the CDR3 is TGTGCAACAGGGGGGGACACTGAAGCTTTCTTT. Its translation: CATGGDTEAFF.